These 14 T cell receptor beta chains originate from one sample sequenced in a study of shared clonotypes between healthy human individuals. Assay used: immunoSEQ multiplex PCR; TCRdb lists only in-frame clones, some missing. The sample consists of 2 million to 2.5 million clones, under 95% of them appearing once. Sample: naive CD4+ T cells from PBMCs. Stated subset: CD45RA+ positively selected. The receptor source for this set is a man aged 18 to 29 in good health. Some clones in this sample may be carry-over from other donors' samples.

The chain carries TRBV7-2 and TRBJ2-1; D gene ambiguous. The germline gives CDR1 SGHTA, CDR2 FQGNSA. There are 15 residues in the CDR3. Trimming removed 0 bases from V and 4 bases from J, with 10 bases in between. The CDR3 DNA reads as TGTGCCAGCAGCTTAGCAGTCCTAGGGTACAATGAGCAGTTCTTC. This sequence encodes CASSLAVLGYNEQFF.

The chain is built from TRBV9 and TRBJ2-5, with D perhaps TRBD1 (6 bases). Germline-derived CDR1 and CDR2 are SGDLS and YYNGEE. The CDR3 covers 12 residues. Between the trimmed V and J ends, which lost 5 bases and 6 bases, there was a span of 11 bases. CDR3 DNA: TGTGCCAGCAGTCCCCAGGGGCAGACCCAGTACTTC. Translating gives CASSPQGQTQYF.

The chain combines TRBV27 with TRBJ2-7; D might be TRBD1 (5 bases). Germline V gene lookup returns CDR1 MNHEY and CDR2 SMNVEV (reference sequence). V lost 5 bases and J 4 bases, leaving 24 bases between the germline ends. This CDR3 comprises 17 residues. CDR3 region: CASSPTPGSVDTYEQYF. CDR3 coding DNA: TGTGCCAGCAGTCCTACCCCAGGGTCAGTAGATACGTACGAGCAGTACTTC.

This chain joins TRBV5-1 and TRBJ2-5, with TRBD2 identical over 15 bases. Germline CDR1 and CDR2: SGHRS and YFSETQ. The CDR3 runs to 20 residues. V dropped 2 bases and J dropped 2; count of bases not matched to a gene: 13. The CDR3: CASSLAPPGLAGGGQETQYF. The DNA of the CDR3 is TGCGCCAGCAGCTTAGCCCCTCCCGGACTAGCGGGAGGGGGTCAAGAGACCCAGTACTTC.

A remark on this clone: The same CDR3 can be traced to other DNA sequences in this sample. V usage is TRBV29-1 and J usage is TRBJ2-1; tentatively, D is TRBD1 (5 bases). Trimming shortened V by 4 bases and J by 2 bases, and 9 bases separated the two germline ends. The germline V gene has CDR1 SQVTM and CDR2 ANQGSEA. The CDR3 has 13 residues. The CDR3 DNA reads TGCAGCGTTGGCAGGGTGGCCTACAATGAGCAGTTCTTC. Translated: CSVGRVAYNEQFF.

The chain employs TRBV4-1 and TRBJ1-2, with 7 bases fitting TRBD1. This CDR3 is built from 14 residues. The V and J ends lost 1 base and 8 bases, in that order; junction bases with no gene match: 7. CDR1 and CDR2 from the germline V gene are MGHRA and YSYEKL. The CDR3 DNA reads as TGCGCCAGCAGCCAAGGGACAGGCGAACGCGGCTACACCTTC. This gives the protein CASSQGTGERGYTF.

This clone was picked up one time. This rearrangement joins TRBV11-2 to TRBJ2-6; D is uncertain. CDR3 length equals 17 residues. The V end was cut by 4 bases, the J end by 2 bases, with 15 bases between. Germline V lookup: CDR1 SGHAT, CDR2 FQNNGV. The CDR3, as DNA: TGTGCCAGCAGCTCTCCCTCAGGACCCCCTGGGGCCAACGTCCTGACTTTC. Amino acid sequence: CASSSPSGPPGANVLTF.

The gene calls are TRBV28 and TRBJ1-1; 8 bases agree with TRBD1. The germline V gene has CDR1 MDHEN and CDR2 SYDVKM. The V segment lost 6 bases and the J segment 5 bases; nucleotides outside the gene matches: 14. CDR3 length equals 16 residues. The CDR3 is CASRKYTNRGRTEAFF. CDR3 in DNA: TGTGCCAGCAGAAAGTACACAAACAGGGGGAGAACTGAAGCTTTCTTT.

This chain links TRBV27 with TRBJ2-7; 10 nucleotides match TRBD1. This CDR3 is 15 amino acids long. J lost 2 bases, V lost 6 bases, and 7 bases had no gene match. The germline V gene has CDR1 MNHEY and CDR2 SMNVEV (reference sequence). CDR3 in amino acids: CASSYTGTGAYEQYF. CDR3 DNA: TGTGCCAGCAGCTACACCGGGACAGGGGCCTACGAGCAGTACTTC.

Details on this clone: Within the sample, other DNA sequences also encode this same CDR3. The V gene is TRBV5-1, the J gene TRBJ1-1; the D is unclear. The CDR3 runs to 14 residues. Deletions cut 0 bases from V and 5 bases from J, with 11 bases between. Germline lookup yields CDR1 SGHRS and CDR2 YFSETQ. This chain's CDR3 is CASSLEGAGTEAFF. CDR3 in DNA: TGCGCCAGCAGCTTGGAGGGTGCGGGAACTGAAGCTTTCTTT.

This chain uses TRBV4-3 with TRBJ1-2; 9 nucleotides match TRBD1. Germline V gene data show CDR1 as LGHNA and CDR2 as YSLEER. The V gene end was trimmed by 3 bases and the J gene end by 7 bases; junction bases not matched to a gene: 12. The CDR3 sequence is 16 residues long. CDR3 in amino acids: CASSQSTPGTGFGYTF. Here the CDR3 DNA reads TGCGCCAGCAGCCAGTCTACCCCTGGGACAGGGTTTGGCTACACCTTC.

This clone has only one observation. The J gene is TRBJ2-3, the V gene TRBV27, with D perhaps matching TRBD1 or TRBD2 (5 bases each). With 6 bases removed from V and 2 bases from J, the gap between germline ends came to 15 bases. Germline assignment: CDR1 MNHEY and CDR2 SMNVEV (reference sequence). This CDR3 comprises 15 residues. The CDR3: CASRTGAGTTDTQYF. The CDR3 DNA reads as TGTGCCAGCAGAACCGGGGCAGGGACCACAGATACGCAGTATTTT.

The genes are TRBV28 and TRBJ1-1, with 7 bases matching TRBD1. This CDR3 is 15 amino acids long. V shed 9 bases, J shed 2 bases, and the junction held 12 bases outside the gene matches. Germline CDR1 MDHEN, CDR2 SYDVKM. In DNA, the CDR3 is TGTGCCAGTTATAGGACAGGACTCACTAACACTGAAGCTTTCTTT. This gives the protein CASYRTGLTNTEAFF.

This clone was seen only a few times. This rearrangement joins TRBV6-5 to TRBJ1-2; D is unresolved. Germline V gene sequence: CDR1 MNHEY, CDR2 SVGAGI. Trimming took off 6 bases at V and 7 bases at J, with 15 bases between the two ends. The CDR3 runs to 13 residues. The CDR3 here is CASSETNLVGYTF. CDR3 sequence (DNA): TGTGCCAGCAGCGAGACAAATTTAGTTGGCTACACCTTC.